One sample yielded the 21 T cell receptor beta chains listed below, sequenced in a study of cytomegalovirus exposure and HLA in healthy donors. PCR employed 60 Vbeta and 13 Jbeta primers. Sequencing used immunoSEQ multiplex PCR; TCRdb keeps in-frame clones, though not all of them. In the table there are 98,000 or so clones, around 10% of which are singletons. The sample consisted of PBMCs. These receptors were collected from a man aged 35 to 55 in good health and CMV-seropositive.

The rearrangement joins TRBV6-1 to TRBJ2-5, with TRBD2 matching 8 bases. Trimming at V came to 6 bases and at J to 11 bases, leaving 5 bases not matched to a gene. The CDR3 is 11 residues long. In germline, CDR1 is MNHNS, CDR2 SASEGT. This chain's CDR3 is CASRTSEEQYF. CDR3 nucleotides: TGTGCCAGCAGGACTAGCGAAGAGCAGTACTTC.

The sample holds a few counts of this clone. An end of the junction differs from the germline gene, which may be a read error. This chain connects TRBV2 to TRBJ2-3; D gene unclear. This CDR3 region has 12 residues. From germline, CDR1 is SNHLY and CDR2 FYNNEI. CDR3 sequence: CASREVADTQYF. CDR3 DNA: TGTGCCAGCAGAGAAGTAGCAGATACGCAGTATTTT.

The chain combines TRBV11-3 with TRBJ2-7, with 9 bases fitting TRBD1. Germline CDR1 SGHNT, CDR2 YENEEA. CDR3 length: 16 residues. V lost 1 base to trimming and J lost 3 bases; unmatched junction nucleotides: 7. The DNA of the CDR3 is TGTGCCAGCAGCTTAGGTTGGACAGGGGAAGACTACGAGCAGTACTTC. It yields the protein CASSLGWTGEDYEQYF.

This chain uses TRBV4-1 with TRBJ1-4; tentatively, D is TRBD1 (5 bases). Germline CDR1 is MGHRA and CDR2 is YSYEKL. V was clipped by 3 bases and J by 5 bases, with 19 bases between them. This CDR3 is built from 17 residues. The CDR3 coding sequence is TGCGCCAGCAGCCACGGGACGTTGGGGGGAACGAATGAAAAACTGTTTTTT. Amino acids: CASSHGTLGGTNEKLFF.

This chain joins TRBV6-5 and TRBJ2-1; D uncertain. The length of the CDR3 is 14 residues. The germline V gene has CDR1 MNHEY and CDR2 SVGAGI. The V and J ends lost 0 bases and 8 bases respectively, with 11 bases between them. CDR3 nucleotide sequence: TGTGCCAGCAGTTACTCAGAACCGAGAGATGAGCAGTTCTTC. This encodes CASSYSEPRDEQFF.

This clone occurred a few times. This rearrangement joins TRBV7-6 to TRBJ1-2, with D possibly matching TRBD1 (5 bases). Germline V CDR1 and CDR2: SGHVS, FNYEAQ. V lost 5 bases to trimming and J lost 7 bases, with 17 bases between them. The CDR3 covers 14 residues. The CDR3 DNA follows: TGTGCCAGCAGCCATCTAGATGGGGCATTTGGCTACACCTTC. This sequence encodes CASSHLDGAFGYTF. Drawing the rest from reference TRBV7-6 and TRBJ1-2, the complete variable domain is GAGVSQSPRYKVTKRGQDVALRCDPISGHVSLYWYRQALGQGPEFLTYFNYEAQQDKSGLPNDRFSAERPEGSISTLTIQRTEQRDSAMYRCASSHLDGAFGYTFGSGTRLTVV.

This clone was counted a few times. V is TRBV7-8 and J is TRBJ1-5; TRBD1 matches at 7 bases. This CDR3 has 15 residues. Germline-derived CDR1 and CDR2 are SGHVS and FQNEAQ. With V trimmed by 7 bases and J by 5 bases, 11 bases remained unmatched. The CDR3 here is CASNPFTGEYQPQHF. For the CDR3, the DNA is TGTGCCAGCAACCCCTTTACAGGGGAGTATCAGCCCCAGCATTTT.

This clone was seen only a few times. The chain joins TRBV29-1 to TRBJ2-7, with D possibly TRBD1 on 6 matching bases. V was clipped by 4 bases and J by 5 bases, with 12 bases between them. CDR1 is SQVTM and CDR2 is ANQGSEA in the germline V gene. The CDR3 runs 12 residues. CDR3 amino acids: CSVGQGRDEQYF. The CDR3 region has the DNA TGCAGCGTTGGTCAGGGGCGAGACGAGCAGTACTTC.

This chain's CDR3 is CASSDSTRLGVTGELFF. For the CDR3, the DNA is TGTGCCAGCAGTGACTCGACGAGACTAGGGGTCACCGGGGAGCTGTTTTTT. J is TRBJ2-2 and V is TRBV6-4; D is possibly TRBD2 (6 bases). Trimming removed 0 bases at V and 4 bases at J, with 15 bases between. The CDR3 runs 17 residues. Germline assignment: CDR1 MRHNA and CDR2 SNTAGT.

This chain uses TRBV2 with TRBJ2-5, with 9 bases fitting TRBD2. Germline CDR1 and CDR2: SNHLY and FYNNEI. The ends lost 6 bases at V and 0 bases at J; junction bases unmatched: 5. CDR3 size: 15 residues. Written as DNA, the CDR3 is TGTGCCAGCAGCCGACTAGCGGCCAACCAAGAGACCCAGTACTTC. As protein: CASSRLAANQETQYF.

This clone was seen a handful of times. In DNA, the CDR3 is TGTGCCATCAGTGAGTCTGGACAGGGAAATCAGCCCCAGCATTTT. Translated, it gives CAISESGQGNQPQHF. The chain couples TRBV10-3 to TRBJ1-5; 8 nucleotides line up with TRBD1. This CDR3 is built from 15 residues. V was pared by 0 bases and J by 4 bases, with 2 bases of the junction left unmatched. The germline gives CDR1 ENHRY, CDR2 SYGVKD.

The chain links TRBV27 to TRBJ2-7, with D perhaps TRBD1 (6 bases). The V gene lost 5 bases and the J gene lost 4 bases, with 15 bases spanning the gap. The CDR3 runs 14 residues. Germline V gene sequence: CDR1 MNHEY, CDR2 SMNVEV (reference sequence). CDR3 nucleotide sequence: TGTGCCAGCAGTGTGGGACAAGGCCGGTACGAGCAGTACTTC. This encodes CASSVGQGRYEQYF.

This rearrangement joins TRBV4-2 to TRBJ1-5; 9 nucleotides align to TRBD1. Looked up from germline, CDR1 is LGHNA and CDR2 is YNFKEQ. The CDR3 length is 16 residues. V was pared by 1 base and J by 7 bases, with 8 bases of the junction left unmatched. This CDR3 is CASSQVGLDRGQPQHF. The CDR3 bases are TGTGCCAGCAGCCAAGTGGGGCTGGACAGGGGCCAGCCCCAGCATTTT.

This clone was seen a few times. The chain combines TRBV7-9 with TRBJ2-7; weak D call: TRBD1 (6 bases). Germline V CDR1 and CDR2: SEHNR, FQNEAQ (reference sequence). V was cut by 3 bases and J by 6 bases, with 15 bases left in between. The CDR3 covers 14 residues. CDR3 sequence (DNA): TGTGCCAGCAGCTTTTCAGGGGAATCACCCGAGCAGTACTTC. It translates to CASSFSGESPEQYF.

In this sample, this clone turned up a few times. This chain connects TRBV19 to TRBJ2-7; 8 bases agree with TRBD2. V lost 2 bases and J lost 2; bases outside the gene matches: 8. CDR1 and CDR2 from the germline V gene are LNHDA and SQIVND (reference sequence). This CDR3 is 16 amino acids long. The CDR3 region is CASSIQGIAGPYEQYF. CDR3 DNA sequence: TGTGCCAGTAGTATACAGGGGATAGCGGGGCCCTACGAGCAGTACTTC. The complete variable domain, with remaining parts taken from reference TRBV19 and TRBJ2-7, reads DGGITQSPKYLFRKEGQNVTLSCEQNLNHDAMYWYRQDPGQGLRLIYYSQIVNDFQKGDIAEGYSVSREKKESFPLTVTSAQKNPTAFYLCASSIQGIAGPYEQYFGPGTRLTVT.

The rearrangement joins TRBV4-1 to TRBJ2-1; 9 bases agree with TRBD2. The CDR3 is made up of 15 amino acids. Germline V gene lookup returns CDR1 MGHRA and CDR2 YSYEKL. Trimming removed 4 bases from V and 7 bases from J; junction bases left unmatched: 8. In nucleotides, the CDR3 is TGCGCCAGCAGCCGACCGGGACTAGCATCGAATGAGCAGTTCTTC. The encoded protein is CASSRPGLASNEQFF.

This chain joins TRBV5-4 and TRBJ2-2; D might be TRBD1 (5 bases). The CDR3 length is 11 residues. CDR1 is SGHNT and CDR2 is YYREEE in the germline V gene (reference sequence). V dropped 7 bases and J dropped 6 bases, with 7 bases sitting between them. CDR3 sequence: CASSRAGELFF. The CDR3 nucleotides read TGTGCCAGCTCCAGGGCCGGGGAGCTGTTTTTT. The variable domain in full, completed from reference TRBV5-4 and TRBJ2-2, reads ETGVTQSPTHLIKTRGQQVTLRCSSQSGHNTVSWYQQALGQGPQFIFQYYREEENGRGNFPPRFSGLQFPNYSSELNVNALELDDSALYLCASSRAGELFFGEGSRLTVL.

The CDR3 is CASSAGQPVEQYF. CDR3 nucleotides: TGCGCCAGCAGCGCAGGACAACCTGTCGAGCAGTACTTC. The chain employs TRBV5-1 and TRBJ2-7, with D perhaps matching TRBD1 (5 bases). This CDR3 is 13 amino acids long. V was trimmed by 4 bases and J by 6 bases, leaving 14 bases between them. Germline V gene lookup returns CDR1 SGHRS and CDR2 YFSETQ.

This CDR3 reads CASSQVLSVQPQHF. In nucleotides, the CDR3 is TGTGCCAGCAGCCAAGTCTTATCGGTCCAGCCCCAGCATTTT. This rearrangement joins TRBV4-2 to TRBJ1-5, with D uncertain. The CDR3 totals 14 residues. V dropped 1 base and J dropped 7 bases, with 11 bases sitting between them. Germline-derived CDR1 and CDR2 are LGHNA and YNFKEQ.

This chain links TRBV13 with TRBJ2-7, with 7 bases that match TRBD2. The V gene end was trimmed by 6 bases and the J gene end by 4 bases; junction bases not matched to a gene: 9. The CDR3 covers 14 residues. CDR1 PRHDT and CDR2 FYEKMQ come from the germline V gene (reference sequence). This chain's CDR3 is CASSSRLAGYEQYF. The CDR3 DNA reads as TGTGCCAGCAGTTCGAGACTAGCAGGGTACGAGCAGTACTTC.

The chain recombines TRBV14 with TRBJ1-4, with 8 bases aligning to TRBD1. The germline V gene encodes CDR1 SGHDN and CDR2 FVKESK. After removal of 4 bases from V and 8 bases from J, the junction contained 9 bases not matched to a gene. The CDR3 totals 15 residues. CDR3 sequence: CASSRWGQASEKLFF. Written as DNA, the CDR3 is TGTGCCAGCAGCCGCTGGGGACAGGCAAGCGAAAAACTGTTTTTT.